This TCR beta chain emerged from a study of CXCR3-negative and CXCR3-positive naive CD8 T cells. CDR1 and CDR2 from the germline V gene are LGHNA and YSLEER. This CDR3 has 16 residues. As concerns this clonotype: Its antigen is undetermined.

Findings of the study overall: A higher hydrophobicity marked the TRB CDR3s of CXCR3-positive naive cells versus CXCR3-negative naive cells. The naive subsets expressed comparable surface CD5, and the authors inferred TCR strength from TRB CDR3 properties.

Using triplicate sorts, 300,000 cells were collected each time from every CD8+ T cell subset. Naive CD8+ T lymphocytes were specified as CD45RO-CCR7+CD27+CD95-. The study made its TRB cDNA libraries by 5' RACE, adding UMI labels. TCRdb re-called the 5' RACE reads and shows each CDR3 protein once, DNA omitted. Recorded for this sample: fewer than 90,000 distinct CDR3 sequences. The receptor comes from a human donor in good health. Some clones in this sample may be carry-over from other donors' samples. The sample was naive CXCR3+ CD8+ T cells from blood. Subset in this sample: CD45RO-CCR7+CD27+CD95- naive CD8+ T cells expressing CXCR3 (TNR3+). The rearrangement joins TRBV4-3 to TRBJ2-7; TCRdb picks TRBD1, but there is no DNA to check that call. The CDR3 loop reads CASSQAYRGERNEQYF.